This TCR beta chain was found in a study of cytotoxic CD8 clonotypes in ibrutinib-treated CLL. The ends were cut back, 1 base at V and 4 bases at J, with 11 bases in the middle. CDR3 length: 13 residues. Germline V gene data show CDR1 as GTSNPN and CDR2 as SVGIG (reference sequence). Sequencing used immunoSEQ multiplex PCR; TCRdb keeps in-frame clones, though not all of them. Of some 290,000 clones in the sample, around four fifths are singletons; the top ten hold more than 6%. The receptor's source is a human donor with chronic lymphocytic leukemia. The source material was PBMCs, sampled before ibrutinib treatment. The rearrangement links TRBV30 to TRBJ2-7; D possibly corresponds to TRBD1 (6 bases). This chain's CDR3 is CAWSDGQPYEQYF. Here the CDR3 DNA reads TGTGCCTGGAGTGATGGACAGCCTTACGAGCAGTACTTC.